This T cell receptor (beta chain) originates from a study of T cell repertoires in cytomegalovirus infection. On the study more broadly: Public TCR beta signatures were indicative of both CMV infection and a matching HLA type. Study conclusions and caveats: In two of eight donors, the top clonotype was HLA-C-restricted CMV-specific. Frequencies of public TCR beta families were cumulated, and this identified carriers of CMV plus the relevant HLA.

This CDR3 spans 14 amino acids. Germline CDR1 is SEHNR and CDR2 is FQNEAQ (reference sequence). V gave up 1 base and J gave up 0 bases, with 3 bases separating them. TCRdb re-called the reads with MiXCR, one entry per CDR3 protein. Of around 450,000 distinct CDR3 sequences in the sample, roughly 30% were seen once. In regard to this clonotype: Antigen unknown.

The sequence was obtained from a human donor in good health (CMV status not recorded). Some clones in this sample may be carry-over from other donors' samples. This chain uses TRBV7-9 with TRBJ2-2; D gene ambiguous. The specimen sequenced was PBMCs. The CDR3 nucleotides are TGTGCCAGCAGCTTAGTCACGAACACCGGGGAGCTGTTTTTT. Protein: CASSLVTNTGELFF. The full variable domain, its missing parts supplied by reference TRBV7-9 and TRBJ2-2, is DTGVSQNPRHKITKRGQNVTFRCDPISEHNRLYWYRQTLGQGPEFLTYFQNEAQLEKSRLLSDRFSAERPKGSFSTLEIQRTEQGDSAMYLCASSLVTNTGELFFGEGSRLTVL.